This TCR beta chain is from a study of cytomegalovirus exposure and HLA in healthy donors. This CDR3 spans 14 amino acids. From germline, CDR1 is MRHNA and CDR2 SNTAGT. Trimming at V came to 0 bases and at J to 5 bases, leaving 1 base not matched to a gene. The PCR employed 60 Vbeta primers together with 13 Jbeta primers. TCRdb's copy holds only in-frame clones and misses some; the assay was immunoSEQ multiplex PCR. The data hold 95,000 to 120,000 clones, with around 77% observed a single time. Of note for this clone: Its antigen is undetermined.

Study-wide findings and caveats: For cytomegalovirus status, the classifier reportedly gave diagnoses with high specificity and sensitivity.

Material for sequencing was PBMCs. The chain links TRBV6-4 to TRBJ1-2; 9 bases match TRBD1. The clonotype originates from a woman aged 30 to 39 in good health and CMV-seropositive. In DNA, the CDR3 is TGTGCCAGCAGTGACTCTGGACAGGGGTATGGCTACACCTTC. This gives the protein CASSDSGQGYGYTF.